Presented here are 29 T cell receptor beta chains from one specimen sequenced in a study of T cells in narcolepsy. Repertoires were generated with immunoSEQ multiplex PCR, while TCRdb's copy carries only in-frame clones and drops some. The data contain 25,000 or so clones, around 85% of them seen just once; the ten biggest clones take up roughly 10%. The sample taken for sequencing was memory (CD45RA-) CD4+ T cells from blood. These receptors were collected from a human donor in good health.

The chain employs TRBV15 and TRBJ2-1, with TRBD1 identical over 8 bases. The germline gives CDR1 LNHNV, CDR2 YYDKDF (reference sequence). J gave up 8 bases and V 5 bases, and 5 bases lay outside the gene matches. CDR3 length: 13 amino acids. CDR3 in amino acids: CATSGRQGHEQFF. CDR3 nucleotide sequence: TGTGCCACCAGCGGCCGACAGGGGCATGAGCAGTTCTTC.

V usage is TRBV5-1 and J usage is TRBJ2-3, with TRBD2 as a possible D gene (6 bases). Germline assignment: CDR1 SGHRS and CDR2 YFSETQ. This CDR3 contains 12 residues. The germline V and J ends were trimmed by 4 bases and 6 bases, with 9 bases remaining between them. The DNA for the CDR3 is TGCGCCAGCAGCGTTCGGGGGGATACGCAGTATTTT. Protein product: CASSVRGDTQYF.

V and J are TRBV11-2 and TRBJ1-2; 10 bases are shared with TRBD1. The CDR3 spans 14 residues. The V gene end was trimmed by 5 bases and the J gene end by 7 bases; junction bases not matched to a gene: 7. Per germline, CDR1 SGHAT and CDR2 FQNNGV. In nucleotides, the CDR3 is TGTGCCAGCAGCCCGGACAGGGGGTTTGGTGGCTACACCTTC. Translated: CASSPDRGFGGYTF.

This chain joins TRBV6-5 and TRBJ2-7; TRBD1 agrees at 9 bases. The CDR3 spans 15 residues. V lost 2 bases to trimming and J lost 3 bases; unmatched junction nucleotides: 5. Looked up from germline, CDR1 is MNHEY and CDR2 is SVGAGI. The DNA for the CDR3 is TGTGCCAGCAGTTACGGGACAGGGATCAGCTACGAGCAGTACTTC. It codes for CASSYGTGISYEQYF.

The chain couples TRBV7-9 to TRBJ1-3, with 9 positions matching TRBD1. The CDR3 length is 12 residues. Germline CDR1 reads SEHNR; CDR2 reads FQNEAQ (reference sequence). V shed 4 bases and J 15 bases; nucleotides not matched to a gene: 7. The CDR3 here is CASSSGQGREYF. The CDR3 DNA follows: TGTGCCAGCAGCTCAGGACAGGGGCGAGAATATTTT.

CDR3 loop: CASSPESNYGYTF. The DNA of the CDR3 is TGTGCCAGCAGCCCAGAATCGAACTATGGCTACACCTTC. The chain is built from TRBV11-1 and TRBJ1-2, with D hard to call. The CDR3 totals 13 residues. The V and J ends lost 5 bases and 2 bases respectively, with 9 bases between them. CDR1 SGHAT and CDR2 FQDESV come from the germline V gene (reference sequence).

The chain has TRBV2 and TRBJ2-5; no clear D. Germline loops: CDR1 SNHLY, CDR2 FYNNEI. The CDR3 runs to 14 residues. Trimming left V 3 bases short and J 1 base short, with 9 bases between. The CDR3 loop reads CASSDRGIQETQYF. CDR3 DNA sequence: TGTGCCAGCAGTGATCGCGGCATCCAAGAGACCCAGTACTTC.

This rearrangement joins TRBV4-1 to TRBJ1-2; 8 bases align to TRBD1. Germline V CDR1 and CDR2: MGHRA, YSYEKL. V lost 0 bases to trimming and J lost 11 bases; unmatched junction nucleotides: 14. The CDR3 consists of 16 residues. CDR3: CASSQDTGRQGAGYTF. The CDR3 DNA is TGCGCCAGCAGCCAAGATACAGGTCGGCAGGGGGCGGGTTACACCTTC.

The chain joins TRBV28 to TRBJ2-1; D is undetermined. The CDR3 has 13 residues. The ends were cut back, 1 base at V and 9 bases at J, with 10 bases in the middle. Germline V lookup: CDR1 MDHEN, CDR2 SYDVKM. The CDR3: CASSLSASGEQFF. CDR3 nucleotide sequence: TGTGCCAGCAGTTTATCAGCGTCCGGTGAGCAGTTCTTC.

V and J are TRBV2 and TRBJ1-2, with 7 bases fitting TRBD1. Unmatched junction bases numbered 18, after V lost 6 bases and J lost 8 bases. Per germline, CDR1 SNHLY and CDR2 FYNNEI. The CDR3 is 16 amino acids. The CDR3: CASSLVGQENLFGYTF. The CDR3 DNA reads TGTGCCAGCAGCCTAGTCGGACAGGAGAATCTGTTCGGCTACACCTTC.

This clone has just one count. In DNA, the CDR3 is TGCGCCAGCAGCCCCGTTGAAGCGGGCCGTGGCAATGAGCAGTTCTTC. The encoded protein is CASSPVEAGRGNEQFF. This chain connects TRBV4-3 to TRBJ2-1, with D perhaps TRBD2 (6 bases). V dropped 4 bases and J dropped 6 bases, with 19 bases sitting between them. This CDR3 region has 16 residues. Germline V gives CDR1 LGHNA, CDR2 YSLEER.

In its sample, this clone was seen a few times. The chain couples TRBV10-3 to TRBJ1-5, with 7 bases identical to TRBD1. The CDR3 loop spans 17 amino acids. Trimming took 0 bases from V and 11 from J; bases not matched to a gene: 16. CDR1 ENHRY and CDR2 SYGVKD come from the germline V gene. The CDR3 loop is CAISESSSWAGGVAQHF. The DNA of the CDR3 is TGTGCCATCAGTGAGTCCTCCTCCTGGGCAGGGGGGGTGGCCCAGCATTTT.

This chain uses TRBV6-8 with TRBJ2-7; D possibly uses TRBD1 or TRBD2 (5 bases each). V lost 5 bases and J lost 4, with 15 bases in between. The CDR3 sequence is 14 residues long. CDR1 is MNHGY, CDR2 SAAAGT, per germline. CDR3 residues: CASSPGTLLYEQYF. The CDR3 DNA reads as TGTGCCAGCAGTCCCGGGACCCTCCTTTACGAGCAGTACTTC.

Comment on this clone: The same CDR3 can be traced to other DNA sequences in this sample. The J gene is TRBJ2-7, the V gene TRBV29-1; TRBD2 agrees at 9 bases. The CDR3 loop spans 14 amino acids. J was trimmed by 4 bases and V by 4 bases; bases with no gene match: 8. Looked up from germline, CDR1 is SQVTM and CDR2 is ANQGSEA. In DNA form, the CDR3 reads TGCAGCGTTGGTGGGGCGGGAGGGAGATACGAGCAGTACTTC. Protein: CSVGGAGGRYEQYF.

This clone was observed once. J is TRBJ2-5 and V is TRBV28, with a weak D call TRBD2 (6 bases). The CDR3 contains 14 residues. With 6 bases removed from V and 0 bases from J, the gap between germline ends came to 11 bases. Germline lookup yields CDR1 MDHEN and CDR2 SYDVKM. DNA for the CDR3: TGTGCCAGCAGAGGCGGGGCATACCAAGAGACCCAGTACTTC. Translation: CASRGGAYQETQYF.

V usage is TRBV7-8 and J usage is TRBJ1-6; 7 bases align to TRBD1. V lost 5 bases, J lost 10 bases, and 17 bases stayed unmatched. The CDR3 is made up of 17 amino acids. Germline V gene data show CDR1 as SGHVS and CDR2 as FQNEAQ. CDR3 bases: TGTGCCAGCAGCCCCCGCGAAGGGGTCGCGGGACAGTCACCCCTCCACTTT. Translation: CASSPREGVAGQSPLHF.

V usage is TRBV5-1 and J usage is TRBJ1-1; D is possibly TRBD1 (5 bases). Germline loops: CDR1 SGHRS, CDR2 YFSETQ. This CDR3 is 14 amino acids long. V was clipped by 2 bases and J by 2 bases, with 10 bases between them. The CDR3 reads CASSFTGTNTEAFF. The CDR3 DNA is TGCGCCAGCAGCTTTACCGGGACTAACACTGAAGCTTTCTTT.

Sample share makes this clone medium-sized. V is TRBV19 and J is TRBJ1-3; D may be TRBD1 (5 bases). V shed 8 bases and J shed 0 bases, with 14 bases lying between them. CDR3 length: 15 residues. CDR1 and CDR2 (germline): LNHDA, SQIVND (reference sequence). CDR3 amino acids: CASARDGNSGNTIYF. In nucleotides, the CDR3 is TGTGCCAGTGCCCGGGACGGAAACTCTGGAAACACCATATATTTT. Looking up the rest from reference TRBV19 and TRBJ1-3 gives the full variable domain: DGGITQSPKYLFRKEGQNVTLSCEQNLNHDAMYWYRQDPGQGLRLIYYSQIVNDFQKGDIAEGYSVSREKKESFPLTVTSAQKNPTAFYLCASARDGNSGNTIYFGEGSWLTVV.

The V and J genes are TRBV5-1 and TRBJ2-5; D could derive from TRBD1 or TRBD2 (6 bases each). CDR1 and CDR2 (germline): SGHRS, YFSETQ. The V end lost 0 bases, the J end lost 1 base, and 13 bases lay between the germline ends. CDR3 length: 16 residues. CDR3 region: CASSLEGGRSQETQYF. DNA of the CDR3: TGCGCCAGCAGCTTGGAGGGGGGACGGTCCCAAGAGACCCAGTACTTC.

This rearrangement joins TRBV11-2 to TRBJ2-5; D is uncertain. Trimming left V 2 bases short and J 1 base short, with 5 bases between. Germline CDR1 is SGHAT and CDR2 is FQNNGV. This CDR3 contains 13 residues. Written as DNA, the CDR3 is TGTGCCAGCAGCTTATGGCCCCAAGAGACCCAGTACTTC. It is translated as CASSLWPQETQYF.

The rearrangement links TRBV5-4 to TRBJ2-2, with D hard to call. Looked up from germline, CDR1 is SGHNT and CDR2 is YYREEE (reference sequence). The CDR3 length is 12 residues. V dropped 1 base and J dropped 6 bases, with 4 bases sitting between them. The CDR3 region has the DNA TGTGCCAGCAGCTTGTTCCCCGGGGAGCTGTTTTTT. Encoded protein: CASSLFPGELFF.

The CDR3 nucleotides read TGTGCCAGCAGCTTGCACAGGGACAATCAGCCCCAGCATTTT. It translates to CASSLHRDNQPQHF. The chain has TRBV7-8 and TRBJ1-5; weak D call: TRBD1 (6 bases). Germline CDR1 SGHVS, CDR2 FQNEAQ. The V end was cut by 3 bases, the J end by 3 bases, with 9 bases between. CDR3 size: 14 residues.

The genes are TRBV19 and TRBJ2-1; 11 bases fit TRBD2. This CDR3 comprises 19 residues. The germline CDR1 and CDR2 sequences are LNHDA and SQIVND (reference sequence). V shed 10 bases and J 4 bases; nucleotides not matched to a gene: 21. Here the CDR3 DNA reads TGTGCCACCTCCCCACGAGGGTTTAGGACTAGCGGGTCTTACAATGAGCAGTTCTTC. It codes for CATSPRGFRTSGSYNEQFF.

The rearrangement joins TRBV2 to TRBJ2-5; TRBD1 agrees at 7 bases. V shed 8 bases and J 3 bases; nucleotides not matched to a gene: 0. Germline loops: CDR1 SNHLY, CDR2 FYNNEI. CDR3 length: 11 amino acids. Here the CDR3 DNA reads TGTGCCAGCGGGACAGAAGAGACCCAGTACTTC. This codes for CASGTEETQYF. Looking up the rest from reference TRBV2 and TRBJ2-5 gives the full variable domain: EPEVTQTPSHQVTQMGQEVILRCVPISNHLYFYWYRQILGQKVEFLVSFYNNEISEKSEIFDDQFSVERPDGSNFTLKIRSTKLEDSAMYFCASGTEETQYFGPGTRLLVL.

CDR3 bases: TGTGCCAGCAGCCGACCCCGGGACGCCGTCCGACAGTTCTTC. Its translation: CASSRPRDAVRQFF. The J gene is TRBJ2-1, the V gene TRBV28; tentatively, D is TRBD1 or TRBD2 (5 bases each). Per the germline V gene, CDR1 is MDHEN and CDR2 is SYDVKM. Trimming stripped 6 bases from V and 13 bases from J, with 22 bases between. This CDR3 is built from 14 residues.

J is TRBJ1-5 and V is TRBV6-5; 7 nucleotides agree with TRBD1. Germline V gene sequence: CDR1 MNHEY, CDR2 SVGAGI. This CDR3 is 15 amino acids long. Trimming took 6 bases from V and 2 from J; bases not matched to a gene: 7. This CDR3 reads CASRSIGQGNQPQHF. CDR3 DNA: TGTGCCAGCAGGTCGATCGGACAGGGCAATCAGCCCCAGCATTTT.

The chain is built from TRBV5-4 and TRBJ2-1; D possibly uses TRBD1 or TRBD2 (8 bases each). The germline V gene encodes CDR1 SGHNT and CDR2 YYREEE (reference sequence). The CDR3 totals 18 residues. V lost 1 base to trimming and J lost 6 bases, with 23 bases between them. The CDR3 bases are TGTGCCAGCAGCTTGCCCGCAGGGGGCGGGAGGACGGGCAATGAGCAGTTCTTC. Residues: CASSLPAGGGRTGNEQFF.

The chain has TRBV5-1 and TRBJ2-1; D is unclear. This CDR3 contains 14 residues. With 0 bases removed from V and 5 bases from J, the gap between germline ends came to 9 bases. Germline CDR1 and CDR2: SGHRS and YFSETQ. The CDR3 is CASSLESRNNEQFF. The CDR3 nucleotides read TGCGCCAGCAGCTTGGAATCTAGGAACAATGAGCAGTTCTTC.

The V and J genes are TRBV5-1 and TRBJ1-5; TRBD1 might be the D (5 bases). The CDR3 extends over 16 amino acids. The V end lost 1 base, the J end lost 6 bases, and 17 bases lay between the germline ends. Germline assignment: CDR1 SGHRS and CDR2 YFSETQ. This CDR3 is CASSLMGPLNGQPQHF. CDR3 bases: TGCGCCAGCAGCTTGATGGGGCCGCTGAATGGTCAGCCCCAGCATTTT.